This T cell receptor (beta chain) was recovered during a study of blood T cell repertoires in COVID-19. Overall study context: The cDNA or gDNA used as material had been derived from T cells, B-cell-depleted T cells, or PBMCs.

Germline V gene data show CDR1 as SGHVS and CDR2 as FQNEAQ. The J segment lost 4 bases and the V segment lost 0 bases, leaving 2 bases of the junction unmatched. The CDR3 consists of 14 residues. Data came from immunoSEQ multiplex PCR; TCRdb stores just in-frame clones and leaves some out. Of a few hundred thousand clones listed, roughly 89% are singletons. Participants were aged about 18 to 95 years, lived in 20 to 25 US areas, and enrolled virtually. Clinical histories supplied by participants themselves formed the basis of cohort assignment. Sequencing was done on a sample of PBMCs or T cells enriched from blood (not recorded which). The rearrangement links TRBV7-8 to TRBJ2-7; 8 bases map to TRBD2. This clonotype was obtained from a woman in her thirties or forties who had recovered from COVID-19. In DNA, the CDR3 is TGTGCCAGCAGCTTAGCAGCGGGAGATTACGAGCAGTACGTC. The encoded protein is CASSLAAGDYEQYV.